This T cell receptor (beta chain) is drawn from a study of OX40 agonist ivuxolimab in advanced cancers. Study-wide findings and caveats: There was clonal expansion of CD4+ and CD8+ blood T cells by week 6 at 0.1 to 3.0 mg/kg.

Assay used: immunoSEQ multiplex PCR; TCRdb lists only in-frame clones, some missing. There are 90,000 to 100,000 clones in the sample; about 96% occur only once, and 2% to 2.5% lies in the top ten. A word on this clone: What it binds is unknown.

The germline V gene encodes CDR1 SGHAT and CDR2 FQNNGV. V trimming: 0 bases; J trimming: 3 bases; junction bases outside the gene matches: 8. This CDR3 region has 17 residues. This chain joins TRBV11-2 and TRBJ2-7, with 10 nucleotides matching TRBD2. The source was CD4+ or CD8+ T cells sorted from blood, collected in a trial of the OX40 agonist ivuxolimab. The sequence came from an adult with an advanced solid tumor such as melanoma, head and neck, liver or kidney cancer. CDR3 sequence: CASSLDHPAGGLYEQYF. The CDR3 DNA reads TGTGCCAGCAGCTTAGATCATCCAGCGGGAGGGCTCTACGAGCAGTACTTC.